The 25 T cell receptor beta chains below were found in one sample sequenced in a study of memory B cells and T cells in multiple sclerosis. Separate sequencing covered autoproliferating (CFSE-dim) and non-proliferating (CFSE-high) T cells from stimulus-free culture. Replicate wells were pooled after around seven days of stimulus-free culture of roughly 5x10^7 CFSE-labeled PBMCs. Which antigens these TCRs recognize remains unknown. Profiled with immunoSEQ multiplex PCR; TCRdb holds only in-frame clones, not every one. This repertoire shows 30,000 or so clones, around 88% found once; its top ten account for roughly 2.7%. Sequenced material: PBMCs from blood kept in culture. Source of these receptors: a human donor with multiple sclerosis.

The chain joins TRBV2 to TRBJ1-2, with D maybe TRBD1 (5 bases). Per the germline V gene, CDR1 is SNHLY and CDR2 is FYNNEI. Trimming took 0 bases from V and 4 from J, leaving 12 bases between them. There are 15 residues in the CDR3. Written as DNA, the CDR3 is TGTGCCAGCAGTGAAGCGGGGGAGGGAATCTATGGCTACACCTTC. It translates to CASSEAGEGIYGYTF.

This clone was seen a handful of times. The chain employs TRBV13 and TRBJ2-7, with 7 bases lining up with TRBD2. CDR3 length: 15 residues. V trimming: 2 bases; J trimming: 6 bases; junction bases outside the gene matches: 10. Germline-derived CDR1 and CDR2 are PRHDT and FYEKMQ (reference sequence). The chain's CDR3 is CASSLSGFSGGEQYF. The CDR3 DNA follows: TGTGCCAGCAGCTTAAGCGGTTTTTCGGGGGGCGAGCAGTACTTC.

The chain couples TRBV27 to TRBJ2-5; D remains unclear. V shed 5 bases and J shed 5 bases, with 12 bases lying between them. The CDR3 contains 13 residues. Germline V CDR1 and CDR2: MNHEY, SMNVEV (reference sequence). For the CDR3, the DNA is TGTGCCAGCAGTCATGACGCTTGGGAGACCCAGTACTTC. Protein product: CASSHDAWETQYF.

The chain is built from TRBV4-1 and TRBJ1-2; tentatively, D is TRBD1 (6 bases). CDR1 and CDR2 (germline): MGHRA, YSYEKL. The V and J ends lost 4 bases and 5 bases respectively, with 14 bases between them. The CDR3 contains 14 residues. CDR3 in amino acids: CASSLGGEGYGYTF. CDR3 nucleotides: TGCGCCAGCAGCCTAGGGGGGGAGGGGTATGGCTACACCTTC.

The chain has TRBV4-1 and TRBJ1-5; perhaps TRBD1 as D (6 bases). Trimming cost V 1 base and J 6 bases, with 13 bases left between them. CDR3 length: 15 residues. CDR1 and CDR2 (germline): MGHRA, YSYEKL. Here the CDR3 DNA reads TGCGCCAGCAGCCAAGGAGAGGGGGGGAGTCAGCCCCAGCATTTT. Protein: CASSQGEGGSQPQHF.

This clone appeared once. This chain links TRBV4-1 with TRBJ2-7, with 7 bases identical to TRBD1. Germline V gene data show CDR1 as MGHRA and CDR2 as YSYEKL. This CDR3 is 14 amino acids long. V shed 4 bases, J shed 0 bases, and the junction held 3 bases outside the gene matches. The CDR3 region has the DNA TGCGCCAGCAGCCGGGACAGTGGCTCCTACGAGCAGTACTTC. Its protein is CASSRDSGSYEQYF.

The chain recombines TRBV11-2 with TRBJ1-1; TRBD1 matches at 10 bases. Germline trimming cut 1 base from V and 11 bases from J; bases unmatched to any gene: 13. The CDR3 runs to 16 residues. Germline loops: CDR1 SGHAT, CDR2 FQNNGV. The CDR3 nucleotides read TGTGCCAGCAGCTTAGGTGTCGTGACAGGGGGCTTTAAGGCTTTCTTT. It specifies CASSLGVVTGGFKAFF.

The J gene is TRBJ2-5, the V gene TRBV5-6, with unresolved D. The J call may be faulty, since TRBJ2-7 better matches the DNA end. This CDR3 is 13 amino acids long. The germline V gene has CDR1 SGHDT and CDR2 YYEEEE. CDR3 DNA sequence: TGTGCCAGCAGCTTGCCCAGAGATGACGAGCAGTACTTC. As protein: CASSLPRDDEQYF.

The rearrangement joins TRBV14 to TRBJ2-6; D gene uncertain. Germline V CDR1 and CDR2: SGHDN, FVKESK. V shed 0 bases and J shed 4 bases, with 10 bases lying between them. The CDR3 runs 16 residues. The CDR3 region has the DNA TGTGCCAGCAGCCAAGATCTAGGTCTCGGGGCCAACGTCCTGACTTTC. It translates to CASSQDLGLGANVLTF.

This clone was recorded only once. V usage is TRBV9 and J usage is TRBJ2-7, with TRBD1 as a possible D gene (7 bases). Germline CDR1 reads SGDLS; CDR2 reads YYNGEE. Trimming removed 0 bases from V and 9 bases from J, with 16 bases in between. The CDR3 runs 14 residues. The CDR3 is CASSVDTHRGGQYF. The DNA of the CDR3 is TGTGCCAGCAGCGTAGACACCCACAGGGGAGGGCAGTACTTC.

The chain employs TRBV6-5 and TRBJ2-5; 7 bases are shared with TRBD1. Per the germline V gene, CDR1 is MNHEY and CDR2 is SVGAGI. CDR3 length equals 15 residues. Trimming at V came to 0 bases and at J to 4 bases, leaving 5 bases not matched to a gene. CDR3 loop: CASSYSTGFGETQYF. CDR3 sequence (DNA): TGTGCCAGCAGTTACTCGACAGGGTTTGGAGAGACCCAGTACTTC.

The chain is built from TRBV28 and TRBJ2-7; 11 bases map to TRBD1. Trimming took 3 bases from V and 3 from J; bases not matched to a gene: 4. The CDR3 extends over 15 amino acids. Germline-derived CDR1 and CDR2 are MDHEN and SYDVKM. The CDR3 DNA reads TGTGCCAGCAGTTTTACGGGACAGGGGGGCTACGAGCAGTACTTC. This translates into CASSFTGQGGYEQYF.

This CDR3 is CASRKGTEGNTIYF. As DNA, the CDR3 is TGTGCCAGCAGAAAGGGGACAGAAGGAAACACCATATATTTT. This chain uses TRBV11-2 with TRBJ1-3, with 7 bases fitting TRBD1. The CDR3 is 14 residues long. Germline loops: CDR1 SGHAT, CDR2 FQNNGV. V lost 6 bases and J lost 4; bases outside the gene matches: 6.

J is TRBJ2-1 and V is TRBV7-9; a possible D gene is TRBD2 (6 bases). Germline loops: CDR1 SEHNR, CDR2 FQNEAQ (reference sequence). This CDR3 is 12 amino acids long. The germline V and J ends were trimmed by 3 bases and 8 bases, with 8 bases remaining between them. Written as DNA, the CDR3 is TGTGCCAGCAGCTTCGGGGAGGATGAGCAGTTCTTC. Protein product: CASSFGEDEQFF.

J is TRBJ1-5 and V is TRBV27; no clear D gene. Germline assignment: CDR1 MNHEY and CDR2 SMNVEV (reference sequence). The CDR3 spans 15 residues. The ends were cut back, 5 bases at V and 0 bases at J, with 11 bases in the middle. The DNA of the CDR3 is TGTGCCAGCAGTCCGGATCTGAATAGCAATCAGCCCCAGCATTTT. This codes for CASSPDLNSNQPQHF.

This rearrangement joins TRBV7-2 to TRBJ1-5; D might be TRBD1 (5 bases). The CDR3 length is 16 residues. The germline CDR1 and CDR2 sequences are SGHTA and FQGNSA. The germline V and J ends were trimmed by 1 base and 6 bases, with 16 bases remaining between them. The CDR3 loop reads CASSLVEGVLSQPQHF. CDR3 coding DNA: TGTGCCAGCAGCTTAGTAGAAGGGGTCTTAAGTCAGCCCCAGCATTTT.

The rearrangement joins TRBV28 to TRBJ2-1, with 9 nucleotides matching TRBD2. V gave up 2 bases and J gave up 9 bases; unmatched junction bases: 11. The germline CDR1 and CDR2 sequences are MDHEN and SYDVKM. The CDR3 has 16 amino acids. CDR3 residues: CASSLTASGTLGEQFF. The CDR3 DNA is TGTGCCAGCAGTTTAACGGCTAGCGGGACCCTTGGTGAGCAGTTCTTC.

This chain joins TRBV6-5 and TRBJ1-6; the D gene is possibly TRBD1 (5 bases). Germline CDR1 is MNHEY and CDR2 is SVGAGI. This CDR3 spans 15 amino acids. Trimming took off 0 bases at V and 6 bases at J, with 9 bases between the two ends. The CDR3 sequence is CASSYSMGGNSPLHF. Written as DNA, the CDR3 is TGTGCCAGCAGTTACTCGATGGGGGGTAATTCACCCCTCCACTTT.

About this clone itself: This specimen includes other DNA sequences encoding the same CDR3. This chain joins TRBV29-1 and TRBJ2-7, with D possibly being TRBD2 (5 bases). The V gene's germline CDR1 is SQVTM and CDR2 ANQGSEA. V lost 1 base and J lost 1, with 5 bases in between. This CDR3 has 12 amino acids. The CDR3 bases are TGCAGCGTTGAAGGGGAGTCCTACGAGCAGTACTTC. Amino acid sequence: CSVEGESYEQYF.

This rearrangement joins TRBV11-3 to TRBJ2-2; D perhaps matches TRBD1 (5 bases). Germline V lookup: CDR1 SGHNT, CDR2 YENEEA. V lost 5 bases, J lost 4 bases, and 5 bases lay in between. The CDR3 sequence is 12 residues long. CDR3 loop: CASSRGTGELFF. CDR3 nucleotide sequence: TGTGCCAGCAGCAGGGGCACCGGGGAGCTGTTTTTT.

The rearrangement links TRBV5-1 to TRBJ2-2; D could derive from TRBD1 or TRBD2 (5 bases each). This CDR3 is built from 15 residues. V gave up 1 base and J gave up 6 bases, with 13 bases separating them. Germline assignment: CDR1 SGHRS and CDR2 YFSETQ. DNA for the CDR3: TGCGCCAGCAGCTTGAGGGATCTGGGGGCCGGGGAGCTGTTTTTT. Amino acids: CASSLRDLGAGELFF.

This chain links TRBV28 with TRBJ2-7; 9 nucleotides align to TRBD1. Looked up from germline, CDR1 is MDHEN and CDR2 is SYDVKM. The CDR3 length is 15 residues. V was pared by 7 bases and J by 5 bases, with 12 bases of the junction left unmatched. CDR3 amino acids: CASTGDREEENEQYF. As DNA, the CDR3 is TGTGCCAGCACCGGGGACAGGGAGGAGGAAAACGAGCAGTACTTC.

The chain combines TRBV10-3 with TRBJ1-5, with a tentative D call TRBD1 (6 bases). Germline V lookup: CDR1 ENHRY, CDR2 SYGVKD. V was clipped by 4 bases and J by 0 bases, with 10 bases between them. The length of the CDR3 is 15 residues. The CDR3 coding sequence is TGTGCCATCAGTGTTGGGGGGGCTAGCAATCAGCCCCAGCATTTT. Protein product: CAISVGGASNQPQHF.

This chain links TRBV6-6 with TRBJ1-5; D might be TRBD1 (6 bases). Trimming took 0 bases from V and 4 from J, leaving 10 bases between them. The CDR3 runs 15 residues. Germline lookup yields CDR1 MNHNY and CDR2 SVGAGI (reference sequence). The DNA for the CDR3 is TGTGCCAGCAGTTACTCGAGTCAGGGGAATCAGCCCCAGCATTTT. It encodes CASSYSSQGNQPQHF.

The chain employs TRBV5-1 and TRBJ1-1, with unresolved D. The CDR3 sequence is 15 residues long. CDR1 and CDR2 (germline): SGHRS, YFSETQ. V was clipped by 0 bases and J by 1 base, with 10 bases between them. CDR3 in DNA: TGCGCCAGCAGCTTGGGGGGTCGACCGAACACTGAAGCTTTCTTT. Its translation: CASSLGGRPNTEAFF.